Below, 7 T cell receptor beta chains from the same sample are listed, as sequenced in a study of CD8+CD57+ T cells in acquired aplastic anemia. Template material for TCR beta VDJ and CDR3 profiling consisted of genomic DNA. TCRdb ran MiXCR on the reads and lists one entry per CDR3 protein. The sample shows 400,000 to 500,000 distinct CDR3 sequences, 65% to 80% of them seen only once. Specimen: sorted CD4+, CD8+, or CD8+CD57+ T cells (not recorded which) from PBMCs. These receptors were taken from a human donor in good health, serving as a control.

On this clonotype: An end of the junction differs from the germline gene, which may be a read error. The chain employs TRBV7-2 and TRBJ1-1; a weak D match, TRBD1 (5 bases). Per germline, CDR1 SGHTA and CDR2 FQGNSA. The CDR3 runs 14 residues. The CDR3 nucleotides read TGTGCCAGCAGCTTGGGACGGATGAACACTGAAGCTCTCTTT. It specifies CASSLGRMNTEALF.

The chain employs TRBV20-1 and TRBJ1-2; 9 positions match TRBD1. The germline V gene encodes CDR1 DFQATT and CDR2 SNEGSKA (reference sequence). Trimming took 7 bases from V and 2 from J; bases not matched to a gene: 11. CDR3 length: 15 residues. This CDR3 is CSVSEGTGRNYGYTF. In DNA form, the CDR3 reads TGCAGTGTCTCAGAGGGGACAGGGAGGAACTATGGCTACACCTTC.

V gene TRBV9 combines with J gene TRBJ1-1; D uncertain. Germline V gene lookup returns CDR1 SGDLS and CDR2 YYNGEE. The CDR3 totals 16 residues. V shed 4 bases and J shed 0 bases, with 16 bases lying between them. The CDR3 is CASSTPLRSLNTEAFF. CDR3 bases: TGTGCCAGCAGCACCCCATTAAGGAGTTTGAACACTGAAGCTTTCTTT.

This clonotype was recorded once. V gene TRBV15 combines with J gene TRBJ2-7; 8 bases line up with TRBD1. The J call may be wrong; the DNA end is better matched by TRBJ1-1. Germline CDR1 reads LNHNV; CDR2 reads YYDKDF (reference sequence). This CDR3 has 14 residues. The CDR3 bases are TGTGCCACCAGCAGACCCCCGACAGGGGCCGAAGCTTTCTTT. This gives the protein CATSRPPTGAEAFF.

The V call is TRBV20-1, the J call TRBJ2-5; 8 nucleotides agree with TRBD2. The CDR3 has 17 residues. V shed 3 bases, J shed 4 bases, and the junction held 16 bases outside the gene matches. The germline gives CDR1 DFQATT, CDR2 SNEGSKA (reference sequence). The CDR3 is CSASKGNSGEYRETQYF. The CDR3 nucleotides read TGCAGTGCTAGCAAGGGGAATAGCGGGGAATACCGAGAGACCCAGTACTTC.

With regard to this clonotype: The CDR3 does not close with the conserved phenylalanine or tryptophan, likely indicating a read error. It is unclear where the CDR3 begins or ends on the DNA, so no DNA is shown, and the CDR3 is as TCRdb lists it. The CDR3 region is CASSRGQGAKRAV. The chain has TRBV7-9 and TRBJ1-6; the table names TRBD1, a call not compared with the DNA. From its first to its last residue, the CDR3 has 13 amino acids. Germline V CDR1 and CDR2: SEHNR, FQNEAQ (reference sequence).

The chain has TRBV5-6 and TRBJ1-3, with D maybe TRBD1 (6 bases). Trimming cost V 3 bases and J 0 bases, with 13 bases left between them. The CDR3 is 16 amino acids. CDR1 and CDR2 from the germline V gene are SGHDT and YYEEEE. The CDR3 bases are TGTGCCAGCAGCTCGGTTCCCAGGGGCTCTGGAAACACCATATATTTT. It specifies CASSSVPRGSGNTIYF.